Presented here are 5 T cell receptor beta chains from one specimen sequenced in a study of shared clonotypes between healthy human individuals (dated by TCRdb to 2019 to 2021). Libraries were built with the immunoSEQ multiplex PCR assay. What TCRdb holds here is the immuneACCESS table cut down to in-frame rearrangements. Part of the clones is not present; checked against another copy, under half of the missing clones reflect an unresolved V gene, and the others are unexplained. Present in this sample are 2,100,000 or so clones, approximately 96% of which were seen just once. The ten top clones hold 0.1% to 0.15% of the sample. The sequenced material came from naive CD4+ T cells sorted from blood. In light of the paper, this sample's cell subset or site label describes: CD45RA+ positively selected. The receptors were gathered from a man aged 18 to 30 in good health.

This clone turned up a few times. This chain joins TRBV5-4 and TRBJ2-1; 7 nucleotides match TRBD1. CDR1 is SGHNT and CDR2 is YYREEE in the germline V gene (reference sequence). The CDR3 has 13 amino acids. V lost 6 bases, J lost 4 bases, and 4 bases stayed unmatched. The CDR3, as DNA: TGTGCCAGCACCGAACAGGGGTACAATGAGCAGTTCTTC. Its protein product is CASTEQGYNEQFF. The full variable domain, rest sourced from reference TRBV5-4 and TRBJ2-1, is ETGVTQSPTHLIKTRGQQVTLRCSSQSGHNTVSWYQQALGQGPQFIFQYYREEENGRGNFPPRFSGLQFPNYSSELNVNALELDDSALYLCASTEQGYNEQFFGPGTRLTVL.

This clone appeared once. This chain joins TRBV14 and TRBJ2-7; D possibly corresponds to TRBD2 (5 bases). From germline, CDR1 is SGHDN and CDR2 FVKESK. The CDR3 is made up of 14 amino acids. Deletions cut 2 bases from V and 6 bases from J, with 14 bases between. The CDR3 sequence is CASSQRGGWGEQYF. The DNA for the CDR3 is TGTGCCAGCAGCCAAAGAGGCGGGTGGGGCGAGCAGTACTTC.

This rearrangement joins TRBV30 to TRBJ2-1, with 8 bases aligning to TRBD2. The CDR3 has 13 amino acids. Germline CDR1 is GTSNPN and CDR2 is SVGIG (reference sequence). V was clipped by 5 bases and J by 9 bases; unmatched bases: 9. CDR3 loop: CAWLRPLAGEQFF. The CDR3 coding sequence is TGTGCCTGGCTCCGCCCCCTAGCGGGTGAGCAGTTCTTC.

V is TRBV6-6 and J is TRBJ2-5; D ambiguous. Germline CDR1 and CDR2: MNHNY and SVGAGI (reference sequence). Between the trimmed V and J ends, which lost 0 bases and 5 bases, there was a span of 16 bases. The CDR3 loop spans 16 amino acids. CDR3 coding DNA: TGTGCCAGCAGTTACTCGATTTCGGCAGCAGATGAGACCCAGTACTTC. Translated, it gives CASSYSISAADETQYF.

The rearrangement joins TRBV7-9 to TRBJ2-1, with 8 bases lining up with TRBD2. The germline V gene has CDR1 SEHNR and CDR2 FQNEAQ (reference sequence). The J segment lost 6 bases and the V segment lost 7 bases, leaving 14 bases of the junction unmatched. The CDR3 consists of 16 residues. The CDR3 loop is CASIQPTGTRPNEQFF. In DNA form, the CDR3 reads TGTGCCAGCATCCAACCAACCGGGACTAGGCCCAATGAGCAGTTCTTC. The full variable domain, its missing parts supplied by reference TRBV7-9 and TRBJ2-1, is DTGVSQNPRHKITKRGQNVTFRCDPISEHNRLYWYRQTLGQGPEFLTYFQNEAQLEKSRLLSDRFSAERPKGSFSTLEIQRTEQGDSAMYLCASIQPTGTRPNEQFFGPGTRLTVL.